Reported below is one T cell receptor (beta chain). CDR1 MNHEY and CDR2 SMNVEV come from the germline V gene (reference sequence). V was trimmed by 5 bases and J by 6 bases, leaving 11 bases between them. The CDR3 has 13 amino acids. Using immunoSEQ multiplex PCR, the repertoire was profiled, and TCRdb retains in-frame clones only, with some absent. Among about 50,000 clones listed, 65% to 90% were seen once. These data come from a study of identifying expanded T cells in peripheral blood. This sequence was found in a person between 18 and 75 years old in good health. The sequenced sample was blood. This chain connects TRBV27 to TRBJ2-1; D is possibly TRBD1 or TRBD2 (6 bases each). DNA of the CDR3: TGTGCCAGCAGTCCGGGGGCCACCAATGAGCAGTTCTTC. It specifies CASSPGATNEQFF.